The clone carrying this TCR beta chain was detected many times. Its specificity is unknown. Each single cDNA molecule received a unique molecular identifier. TCRdb fed the 5' RACE reads into MiXCR, producing one record per CDR3 protein. The data contain about 48,000 distinct CDR3 sequences, over 7.5% of them seen just once; the ten biggest clones take up roughly 8.3%. The sample originates from a study of early T cells in non-severe SARS-CoV-2 infection. Study at large: Whole-blood bulk RNA, unsorted, was sequenced, and chains were unpaired.

The CDR3 sequence is 16 residues long. V lost 0 bases, J lost 2 bases, and 3 bases stayed unmatched. Germline CDR1 reads LGHNA; CDR2 reads YNFKEQ. General study points: VDJdb-based matching was biased toward anti-spike CD8 responses and missed private and CD4 specificities.

Sample: whole blood. This chain links TRBV4-2 with TRBJ2-1; 8 positions agree with TRBD2. This sequence originates from an adult who was a healthcare worker with PCR-confirmed SARS-CoV-2 infection or an uninfected control (not recorded which). CDR3 amino acids: CASSQDSSGTYNEQFF. The CDR3 DNA reads TGTGCCAGCAGCCAAGATAGTAGCGGGACCTACAATGAGCAGTTCTTC.